Sequencing of this T cell receptor (beta chain) was carried out in a study of T cells in Graves' hyperthyroidism and ophthalmopathy. The investigators amplified TCR beta CDR3 regions from RNA transcripts. Researchers ran a first-round RT-PCR on the TCR CDR3 using the HTBI primer set. TCRdb re-called the multiplex PCR reads with MiXCR, one entry per CDR3 protein. The sample includes about 690,000 distinct CDR3 sequences, roughly a sixth of them seen just once. When ophthalmopathy did not progress within 18 months, Graves' hyperthyroidism was considered stable. Hyperthyroidism in the patients, aged 18 to 65, was newly diagnosed and under 2 months in duration. Patients having uncontrolled infection, another autoimmune disease, pregnancy or lactation were not included. This clonotype turned up a few times. V was shortened by 3 bases and J by 0 bases, with 13 bases between the two germline ends. The CDR3 is made up of 15 amino acids. Germline CDR1 SGDLS, CDR2 YYNGEE.

The chain joins TRBV9 to TRBJ2-7, with no clear D. The TCR was taken from a man over 45 with Graves' hyperthyroidism. The specimen was blood. The CDR3, as DNA: TGTGCCAGCAGCGGGGGAACAGCTAGCTCCTACGAGCAGTACTTC. Encoded protein: CASSGGTASSYEQYF.